The 11 T cell receptor beta chains below come from one sample, sequenced in a study of response to subunit inactivated influenza vaccine. A single record per CDR3 protein comes from TCRdb applying MiXCR to the RT-PCR reads. Of approximately 500,000 distinct CDR3 sequences in the sample, around 25% were seen once. These same records also appear under a second study, on T cells expressing NK-cell markers. That work adds: For TCR beta, cDNA was produced by 5'RACE template switching with UMIs.

The sample here was CD4+ T cells sorted from PBMCs, taken 12 days after vaccination. All receptors derive from a man aged 45-60 years who received an inactivated influenza vaccine.

This clonotype was counted ten times or more. V gene TRBV27 combines with J gene TRBJ2-7; 12 bases are a match to TRBD1. This CDR3 has 20 residues. From germline, CDR1 is MNHEY and CDR2 SMNVEV (reference sequence). Trimming at V came to 3 bases and at J to 2 bases, leaving 17 bases not matched to a gene. CDR3 in amino acids: CASSLRGAGTGGARAYEQYF. The CDR3 nucleotides read TGTGCCAGCAGTTTGAGGGGGGCTGGGACAGGGGGCGCGAGGGCCTACGAGCAGTACTTC.

The table lists this clonotype with a few counts. The chain has TRBV12-3 or TRBV12-4 and TRBJ2-5; 15 bases match TRBD2. Trimming cost V 6 bases and J 4 bases; bases outside gene matches: 6. The CDR3 has 16 amino acids. The CDR3 region is CASRGLAGGVRETQYF. The CDR3 bases are TGTGCCAGCAGAGGACTAGCGGGAGGGGTTCGAGAGACCCAGTACTTC.

The rearrangement uses TRBV4-2 and TRBJ1-2; D uncertain. The CDR3 length is 18 residues. Germline loops: CDR1 LGHNA, CDR2 YNFKEQ. The ends were cut back, 1 base at V and 3 bases at J, with 21 bases in the middle. The CDR3 is CASSQVSPGRGGYYGYTF. CDR3 nucleotides: TGTGCCAGCAGCCAAGTTAGTCCTGGCAGAGGAGGTTACTATGGCTACACCTTC.

This clonotype was seen a few times. The chain carries TRBV10-3 and TRBJ1-3; 10 bases are a match to TRBD1. The CDR3 is 15 amino acids. Per germline, CDR1 ENHRY and CDR2 SYGVKD. V lost 6 bases to trimming and J lost 4 bases; unmatched junction nucleotides: 6. Here the CDR3 DNA reads TGTGCCATCAGGCCTGACAGGGGGCCCGGAAACACCATATATTTT. Amino acids: CAIRPDRGPGNTIYF.

This chain connects TRBV3-1 to TRBJ2-1; the match to TRBD2 covers 10 bases. Unmatched junction bases numbered 4, after V lost 1 base and J lost 7 bases. Per germline, CDR1 LGHDT and CDR2 YNNKEL (reference sequence). The CDR3 covers 15 residues. The CDR3 loop is CASSQVLAGVNEQFF. The CDR3 nucleotides are TGTGCCAGCAGCCAAGTGCTAGCGGGAGTTAATGAGCAGTTCTTC.

This clonotype turned up a few times. The V gene is TRBV11-2, the J gene TRBJ2-3; D is undetermined. This CDR3 comprises 16 residues. The ends were cut back, 4 bases at V and 0 bases at J, with 14 bases in the middle. Per the germline V gene, CDR1 is SGHAT and CDR2 is FQNNGV. The CDR3: CASSSLRGQSTDTQYF. The CDR3 nucleotides are TGTGCCAGCAGCTCCCTCAGAGGCCAAAGCACAGATACGCAGTATTTT.

The CDR3 loop is CSVGGAASTDTQYF. CDR3 DNA: TGCAGCGTTGGTGGGGCGGCTAGCACAGATACGCAGTATTTT. V gene TRBV29-1 combines with J gene TRBJ2-3, with D perhaps matching TRBD1 (5 bases). The CDR3 has 14 amino acids. V lost 4 bases and J lost 0, with 11 bases in between. Germline V gene lookup returns CDR1 SQVTM and CDR2 ANQGSEA.

This clonotype appeared many times. The CDR3 protein is CAIRPQMNTEAFF. DNA for the CDR3: TGTGCCATCAGACCACAGATGAACACTGAAGCTTTCTTT. This chain uses TRBV10-3 with TRBJ1-1, with D unresolved. Looked up from germline, CDR1 is ENHRY and CDR2 is SYGVKD. V lost 6 bases and J 0 bases, leaving 8 bases between the germline ends. The CDR3 consists of 13 residues.

This clonotype was seen a handful of times. The rearrangement joins TRBV5-1 to TRBJ1-4, with D tentatively TRBD1 (6 bases). The CDR3 sequence is 13 residues long. Germline lookup yields CDR1 SGHRS and CDR2 YFSETQ. Trimming cost V 7 bases and J 10 bases, with 17 bases left between them. Here the CDR3 reads CASRTDGDGKLFF. The CDR3 bases are TGCGCCAGCCGGACAGACGGTGATGGAAAACTGTTTTTT.

Details on this clonotype: Relative to the germline gene, one junction end is altered; a read error may explain this. V is TRBV3-1 and J is TRBJ1-2; D remains ambiguous. The CDR3 spans 13 residues. Germline V CDR1 and CDR2: LGHDT, YNNKEL (reference sequence). CDR3 bases: TGTGCTAGCAGCCAAGACCAAAAGCTGGCGCGCACCTTC. This gives the protein CASSQDQKLARTF.

There are a few counts of this clonotype. The V and J genes are TRBV7-8 and TRBJ2-1, with 9 bases matching TRBD2. Germline V gene data show CDR1 as SGHVS and CDR2 as FQNEAQ. J lost 1 base, V lost 2 bases, and 9 bases had no gene match. This CDR3 spans 18 amino acids. The CDR3 loop is CASSLYLAGTKSYNEQFF. Here the CDR3 DNA reads TGTGCCAGCAGCTTATACCTAGCGGGAACGAAGTCCTACAATGAGCAGTTCTTC. Based on the CDR3 plus reference TRBV7-8 and TRBJ2-1, the full variable domain is GAGVSQSPRYKVAKRGQDVALRCDPISGHVSLFWYQQALGQGPEFLTYFQNEAQLDKSGLPSDRFFAERPEGSVSTLKIQRTQQEDSAVYLCASSLYLAGTKSYNEQFFGPGTRLTVL.